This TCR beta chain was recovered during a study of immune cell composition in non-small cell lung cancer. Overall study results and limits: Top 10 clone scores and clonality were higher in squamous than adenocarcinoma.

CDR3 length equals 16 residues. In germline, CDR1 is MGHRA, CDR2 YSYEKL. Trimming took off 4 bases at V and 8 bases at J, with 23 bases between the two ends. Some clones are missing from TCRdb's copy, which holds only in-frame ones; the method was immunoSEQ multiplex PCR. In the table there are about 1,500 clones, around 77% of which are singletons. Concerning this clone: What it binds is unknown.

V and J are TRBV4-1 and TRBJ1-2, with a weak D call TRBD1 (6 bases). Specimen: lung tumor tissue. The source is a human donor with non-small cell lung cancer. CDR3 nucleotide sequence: TGCGCCAGCAGCCCGGAGGCCGGGCAGGGGATGTGGGGCTACACCTTC. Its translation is CASSPEAGQGMWGYTF.